A single TCR beta chain is shown here with its context. The sample comes from a study of blood T cell repertoires in COVID-19. Study information: Both acute and convalescent COVID-19 samples were obtained from the United States, Italy and Spain. T cells, B-cell-depleted T cells, or PBMCs supplied cDNA or gDNA.

The table came from immunoSEQ multiplex PCR; TCRdb's copy has only in-frame clones and leaves some out. The sample lists about 120,000 clones; around 79% were seen once. The clonotype originates from a man aged 65 to 79 with acute or convalescent COVID-19. Sequencing used peripheral blood.

This chain's CDR3 is CASHLGGGQMNTEAFF. As DNA, the CDR3 is TGCGCCAGCCACCTAGGGGGGGGCCAAATGAACACTGAAGCTTTCTTT. The rearrangement joins TRBV5-1 to TRBJ1-1; D is perhaps TRBD1 (6 bases). V was pared by 7 bases and J by 0 bases, with 19 bases between. The CDR3 spans 16 residues. Germline CDR1 is SGHRS and CDR2 is YFSETQ.